This passage covers 28 T cell receptor beta chains from one sample sequenced in a study of cytomegalovirus exposure and HLA in healthy donors. PCR was performed using 60 Vbeta and 13 Jbeta primers. Generated by immunoSEQ multiplex PCR, the TCRdb table keeps only in-frame clones and is missing some. The sample shows 150,000 to 200,000 clones, about 88% of them seen only once. Sequenced input: PBMCs. The receptors derive from a girl under two years old in good health and CMV-seronegative.

The chain couples TRBV5-1 to TRBJ2-1, with D possibly being TRBD1 (6 bases). The V and J ends lost 0 bases and 4 bases respectively, with 8 bases between them. The CDR3 is made up of 14 amino acids. Germline-derived CDR1 and CDR2 are SGHRS and YFSETQ. The CDR3 DNA reads as TGCGCCAGCAGCTTGGGGACAGTTTACAATGAGCAGTTCTTC. Translation gives CASSLGTVYNEQFF.

The table lists this clone with a count of one. The V call is TRBV9, the J call TRBJ1-2; 10 bases match TRBD1. Trimming removed 0 bases from V and 7 bases from J; junction bases left unmatched: 9. Germline V CDR1 and CDR2: SGDLS, YYNGEE. The CDR3 has 16 amino acids. The CDR3 DNA reads TGTGCCAGCAGCGTAGAACGGGACAGGGGTTTCGGTGGCTACACCTTC. Its translation: CASSVERDRGFGGYTF.

The chain links TRBV30 to TRBJ1-4; a possible D gene is TRBD1 (6 bases). The V end lost 4 bases, the J end lost 8 bases, and 17 bases lay between the germline ends. CDR3 length equals 14 residues. Germline loops: CDR1 GTSNPN, CDR2 SVGIG (reference sequence). CDR3 in amino acids: CAWTTGIGGEKLFF. The CDR3 coding sequence is TGTGCCTGGACTACAGGGATCGGAGGAGAAAAACTGTTTTTT. Based on the CDR3 plus reference TRBV30 and TRBJ1-4, the full variable domain is SQTIHQWPATLVQPVGSPLSLECTVEGTSNPNLYWYRQAAGRGLQLLFYSVGIGQISSEVPQNLSASRPQDRQFILSSKKLLLSDSGFYLCAWTTGIGGEKLFFGSGTQLSVL.

The chain has TRBV7-6 and TRBJ2-5; unclear D gene. V lost 5 bases, J lost 1 base, and 17 bases lay in between. The CDR3 covers 16 residues. The V gene's germline CDR1 is SGHVS and CDR2 FNYEAQ. The CDR3 DNA reads as TGTGCCAGCAGCCAAGGAGCCCTTATCGGCCAAGAGACCCAGTACTTC. Its translation is CASSQGALIGQETQYF. The whole variable domain, filled in from reference TRBV7-6 and TRBJ2-5, reads GAGVSQSPRYKVTKRGQDVALRCDPISGHVSLYWYRQALGQGPEFLTYFNYEAQQDKSGLPNDRFSAERPEGSISTLTIQRTEQRDSAMYRCASSQGALIGQETQYFGPGTRLLVL.

V gene TRBV30 combines with J gene TRBJ1-5; no definite D call. V was clipped by 1 base and J by 3 bases, with 7 bases between them. The CDR3 consists of 13 residues. Per germline, CDR1 GTSNPN and CDR2 SVGIG (reference sequence). As DNA, the CDR3 is TGTGCCTGGAGTGGGCAGGACAATCAGCCCCAGCATTTT. Translated, it gives CAWSGQDNQPQHF.

The rearrangement links TRBV27 to TRBJ2-1; 8 bases line up with TRBD2. This CDR3 spans 16 amino acids. Germline CDR1 reads MNHEY; CDR2 reads SMNVEV (reference sequence). V gave up 4 bases and J gave up 2 bases; unmatched junction bases: 7. The CDR3 nucleotides are TGTGCCAGCAGTTCACTAGCGGTTCTACCCTACAATGAGCAGTTCTTC. It is translated as CASSSLAVLPYNEQFF.

This chain joins TRBV6-1 and TRBJ1-2, with 7 nucleotides matching TRBD1. J was trimmed by 1 base and V by 5 bases; bases with no gene match: 4. Germline V gene sequence: CDR1 MNHNS, CDR2 SASEGT. CDR3 length: 14 residues. CDR3 DNA: TGTGCCAGCAGTTGGGACAGAAGTAACTATGGCTACACCTTC. It is translated as CASSWDRSNYGYTF.

V gene TRBV7-3 combines with J gene TRBJ2-3, with TRBD2 matching over 9 bases. This CDR3 region has 15 residues. CDR1 and CDR2 (germline): SGHTA, FQGTGA. Germline trimming cut 1 base from V and 5 bases from J; bases unmatched to any gene: 4. The CDR3: CASSLSGGAVDTQYF. The CDR3, as DNA: TGTGCCAGCAGCTTAAGCGGGGGGGCCGTAGATACGCAGTATTTT.

The chain couples TRBV11-1 to TRBJ2-7; TRBD1 agrees at 8 bases. This CDR3 spans 14 amino acids. The V and J ends lost 2 bases and 7 bases, in that order; junction bases with no gene match: 7. Germline V CDR1 and CDR2: SGHAT, FQDESV (reference sequence). The CDR3 is CASSLWDRRWEQYF. In DNA form, the CDR3 reads TGTGCCAGCAGCTTATGGGACAGGAGATGGGAGCAGTACTTC.

This clone was counted between two and nine times. The chain employs TRBV27 and TRBJ1-4; the D gene is possibly TRBD1 (5 bases). The CDR3 is 14 residues long. Germline V gene sequence: CDR1 MNHEY, CDR2 SMNVEV (reference sequence). Deletions cut 5 bases from V and 8 bases from J, with 15 bases between. CDR3 DNA sequence: TGTGCCAGCAGTCCTCAGCCGCAGGGCGAAAAACTGTTTTTT. Translation gives CASSPQPQGEKLFF.

In its sample, this clone was seen once. V and J are TRBV25-1 and TRBJ2-1; no clear D. The CDR3 covers 16 residues. V lost 1 base and J lost 0, with 10 bases in between. Germline CDR1 is MGHDK and CDR2 is SYGVNS. The CDR3 protein is CASSEFTLSSYNEQFF. As DNA, the CDR3 is TGTGCCAGCAGTGAATTTACTCTAAGCTCCTACAATGAGCAGTTCTTC.

The V gene is TRBV4-3, the J gene TRBJ2-1; 11 bases match TRBD2. CDR3 length equals 16 residues. V lost 1 base, J lost 9 bases, and 8 bases stayed unmatched. The germline CDR1 and CDR2 sequences are LGHNA and YSLEER. The CDR3 bases are TGCGCCAGCAGCCAAGCAACTAGCGGGAGTCACGGTGAGCAGTTCTTC. Encoded protein: CASSQATSGSHGEQFF.

V is TRBV29-1 and J is TRBJ2-1, with a weak D call TRBD1 (6 bases). Germline CDR1 SQVTM, CDR2 ANQGSEA. CDR3 length equals 13 residues. V lost 3 bases to trimming and J lost 5 bases, with 11 bases between them. CDR3 nucleotide sequence: TGCAGCGTTGACCTTGGACAGAACAATGAGCAGTTCTTC. Its protein product is CSVDLGQNNEQFF.

This chain connects TRBV6-6 to TRBJ1-2; D may be TRBD1 (5 bases). Trimming removed 1 base at V and 4 bases at J, with 13 bases between. CDR1 and CDR2 from the germline V gene are MNHNY and SVGAGI (reference sequence). The CDR3 totals 15 residues. The CDR3 sequence is CASSYFIRGGYGYTF. The CDR3 DNA reads as TGTGCCAGCAGTTACTTTATAAGGGGCGGCTATGGCTACACCTTC.

The gene calls are TRBV6-1 and TRBJ2-7, with 7 nucleotides matching TRBD1. Per the germline V gene, CDR1 is MNHNS and CDR2 is SASEGT. The CDR3 is made up of 15 amino acids. Losses at the gene ends were 6 bases for V and 0 bases for J; bases not matched to a gene: 8. The CDR3 spells CASRATGVSSYEQYF. The CDR3 region has the DNA TGTGCCAGCAGGGCTACAGGGGTTAGCTCCTACGAGCAGTACTTC.

The chain is built from TRBV27 and TRBJ2-5, with D tentatively TRBD1 (6 bases). The CDR3 loop spans 16 amino acids. With 5 bases removed from V and 5 bases from J, the gap between germline ends came to 21 bases. Germline V gives CDR1 MNHEY, CDR2 SMNVEV (reference sequence). In DNA, the CDR3 is TGTGCCAGCAGTCGCCTTCGGACCCTAAGGGGGGAGACCCAGTACTTC. This translates into CASSRLRTLRGETQYF.

This clone turned up a few times. The V and J genes are TRBV7-2 and TRBJ1-3, with TRBD1 as a possible D gene (6 bases). Between the trimmed V and J ends, which lost 0 bases and 4 bases, there was a span of 7 bases. The CDR3 is 14 amino acids. Germline-derived CDR1 and CDR2 are SGHTA and FQGNSA. CDR3 in amino acids: CASSLAQGGNTIYF. CDR3 nucleotide sequence: TGTGCCAGCAGCTTAGCGCAGGGGGGAAACACCATATATTTT.

The gene calls are TRBV5-1 and TRBJ2-6; TRBD2 agrees at 11 bases. The CDR3 runs 18 residues. Unmatched junction bases numbered 3, after V lost 0 bases and J lost 1 base. Germline loops: CDR1 SGHRS, CDR2 YFSETQ. CDR3 DNA: TGCGCCAGCAGCTTGGTTCTAGCGGGAGGTTCTGGGGCCAACGTCCTGACTTTC. Translation: CASSLVLAGGSGANVLTF. The complete variable domain, with remaining parts taken from reference TRBV5-1 and TRBJ2-6, reads KAGVTQTPRYLIKTRGQQVTLSCSPISGHRSVSWYQQTPGQGLQFLFEYFSETQRNKGNFPGRFSGRQFSNSRSEMNVSTLELGDSALYLCASSLVLAGGSGANVLTFGAGSRLTVL.

The chain carries TRBV19 and TRBJ2-2, with 7 bases aligning to TRBD1. This CDR3 region has 15 residues. The V and J ends lost 4 bases and 5 bases, in that order; junction bases with no gene match: 7. Per the germline V gene, CDR1 is LNHDA and CDR2 is SQIVND (reference sequence). CDR3 sequence: CASSKGAGGTGELFF. CDR3 nucleotide sequence: TGTGCCAGTAGTAAGGGGGCCGGTGGGACCGGGGAGCTGTTTTTT.

The chain is built from TRBV11-3 and TRBJ2-2, with D tentatively TRBD2 (6 bases). The CDR3 is 13 amino acids. The V end lost 5 bases, the J end lost 6 bases, and 10 bases lay between the germline ends. The V gene's germline CDR1 is SGHNT and CDR2 YENEEA. The DNA of the CDR3 is TGTGCCAGCAGCCCGGGGGAGGCCGGGGAGCTGTTTTTT. It codes for CASSPGEAGELFF.

V gene TRBV29-1 combines with J gene TRBJ2-7; D may be TRBD1 (6 bases). The length of the CDR3 is 14 residues. Looked up from germline, CDR1 is SQVTM and CDR2 is ANQGSEA. Between the trimmed V and J ends, which lost 5 bases and 0 bases, there was a span of 14 bases. In DNA, the CDR3 is TGCAGCGTTATGGAACAGGGCCCCTCCTACGAGCAGTACTTC. Translation: CSVMEQGPSYEQYF.

The chain combines TRBV30 with TRBJ1-1; 7 bases line up with TRBD1. The CDR3 covers 14 residues. J gave up 1 base and V 2 bases, and 4 bases lay outside the gene matches. Germline V CDR1 and CDR2: GTSNPN, SVGIG (reference sequence). This CDR3 reads CAWSITGANTEAFF. DNA for the CDR3: TGTGCCTGGAGTATAACAGGGGCGAACACTGAAGCTTTCTTT.

This clone was picked up a small number of times. V usage is TRBV2 and J usage is TRBJ2-5; D gene ambiguous. This CDR3 is built from 12 residues. V gave up 7 bases and J gave up 5 bases, with 11 bases separating them. Germline lookup yields CDR1 SNHLY and CDR2 FYNNEI. This chain's CDR3 is CASTGLSETQYF. CDR3 nucleotide sequence: TGTGCCAGCACTGGCCTGTCGGAGACCCAGTACTTC.

Notes on this clone: One end of the junction varies from germline; a read error may be responsible. The chain combines TRBV5-1 with TRBJ2-7, with D perhaps matching TRBD1 (6 bases). Germline V gene sequence: CDR1 SGHRS, CDR2 YFSETQ. The CDR3 is made up of 16 amino acids. CDR3 in DNA: TGCGCCAGCAGCGCAGGAAGGAGACAGGACTCCTACGAGCAGCACTTC. It codes for CASSAGRRQDSYEQHF.

The gene calls are TRBV13 and TRBJ2-7; 8 nucleotides agree with TRBD2. V gave up 0 bases and J gave up 4 bases; unmatched junction bases: 5. Per germline, CDR1 PRHDT and CDR2 FYEKMQ (reference sequence). This CDR3 has 15 amino acids. In DNA form, the CDR3 reads TGTGCCAGCAGCTTAGGCGGGGGGGCCAGTTACGAGCAGTACTTC. It yields the protein CASSLGGGASYEQYF.

The gene calls are TRBV6-1 and TRBJ2-7; D might be TRBD2 (6 bases). Trimming removed 5 bases from V and 7 bases from J, with 21 bases in between. The CDR3 length is 15 residues. Per the germline V gene, CDR1 is MNHNS and CDR2 is SASEGT. The DNA for the CDR3 is TGTGCCAGCAGTAAGCCTGGGACTGCAATGCGAGAGCAGTACTTC. It specifies CASSKPGTAMREQYF.

The V gene is TRBV5-4, the J gene TRBJ2-5; 11 bases line up with TRBD2. V was clipped by 1 base and J by 4 bases; unmatched bases: 6. This CDR3 is 16 amino acids long. Germline-derived CDR1 and CDR2 are SGHNT and YYREEE (reference sequence). The CDR3 DNA is TGTGCCAGCAGCTTGAATAGCGGGGGGGCGAGAGAGACCCAGTACTTC. Its protein product is CASSLNSGGARETQYF.

The chain couples TRBV2 to TRBJ2-5; maybe TRBD2 (6 bases). The CDR3 has 14 residues. Per germline, CDR1 SNHLY and CDR2 FYNNEI. V was cut by 6 bases and J by 5 bases, with 16 bases left in between. The CDR3 DNA reads as TGTGCCAGCAGACGAATAGCGGTTGAGGAGACCCAGTACTTC. Protein: CASRRIAVEETQYF.